The next 22 T cell receptor beta chains were all read from a single sample in a study of blood T cell repertoires in COVID-19. Sequencing used immunoSEQ multiplex PCR; TCRdb keeps in-frame clones, though not all of them. Altogether around 64,000 clones are present, about nine tenths being singletons, with the ten largest covering roughly 2%. The sample consisted of peripheral blood. These receptors were taken from a young man with acute or convalescent COVID-19.

This clone was detected only once. The rearrangement links TRBV2 to TRBJ2-5, with TRBD1 matching 7 bases. Trimming removed 7 bases from V and 0 bases from J; junction bases left unmatched: 2. Germline-derived CDR1 and CDR2 are SNHLY and FYNNEI. CDR3 length: 13 amino acids. CDR3 loop: CASNGQDQETQYF. In nucleotides, the CDR3 is TGTGCCAGCAATGGACAGGACCAAGAGACCCAGTACTTC.

The chain links TRBV19 to TRBJ1-1; the D gene is possibly TRBD1 (5 bases). The CDR3 length is 15 residues. Trimming pared 1 base from V and 0 bases from J, leaving 9 bases between. The germline V gene has CDR1 LNHDA and CDR2 SQIVND (reference sequence). The CDR3 reads CASSIGRGLNTEAFF. In DNA, the CDR3 is TGTGCCAGTAGTATAGGTAGGGGTCTGAACACTGAAGCTTTCTTT. The full variable domain, rest sourced from reference TRBV19 and TRBJ1-1, is DGGITQSPKYLFRKEGQNVTLSCEQNLNHDAMYWYRQDPGQGLRLIYYSQIVNDFQKGDIAEGYSVSREKKESFPLTVTSAQKNPTAFYLCASSIGRGLNTEAFFGQGTRLTVV.

V and J are TRBV11-2 and TRBJ1-1; the D gene is possibly TRBD1 (6 bases). V lost 5 bases and J lost 6, with 13 bases in between. Germline CDR1 SGHAT, CDR2 FQNNGV. This CDR3 is built from 13 residues. In DNA form, the CDR3 reads TGTGCCAGCAGCCCACAGGGATGGGCTGAAGCTTTCTTT. Translating gives CASSPQGWAEAFF. Looking up the rest from reference TRBV11-2 and TRBJ1-1 gives the full variable domain: EAGVAQSPRYKIIEKRQSVAFWCNPISGHATLYWYQQILGQGPKLLIQFQNNGVVDDSQLPKDRFSAERLKGVDSTLKIQPAKLEDSAVYLCASSPQGWAEAFFGQGTRLTVV.

A remark on this clone: Within the sample, other DNA sequences also encode this same CDR3. V and J are TRBV2 and TRBJ1-5; 7 bases are a match to TRBD1. The V gene end was trimmed by 2 bases and the J gene end by 1 base; junction bases not matched to a gene: 2. There are 15 residues in the CDR3. Germline CDR1 reads SNHLY; CDR2 reads FYNNEI. The CDR3 DNA follows: TGTGCCAGCAGTGAAAACAGGGGAAGCAATCAGCCCCAGCATTTT. It is translated as CASSENRGSNQPQHF.

This clone is medium-sized. The chain recombines TRBV7-3 with TRBJ1-1; D might be TRBD1 (5 bases). Germline-derived CDR1 and CDR2 are SGHTA and FQGTGA. Trimming pared 5 bases from V and 5 bases from J, leaving 15 bases between. The CDR3 is made up of 14 amino acids. CDR3 protein: CASSPSGGRTEAFF. The DNA of the CDR3 is TGTGCCAGCAGCCCTTCGGGGGGGAGGACTGAAGCTTTCTTT.

The CDR3 DNA follows: TGTGCCAGCAGCGTAGCTCCGACAGGGAGGATGAACACTGAAGCTTTCTTT. The encoded protein is CASSVAPTGRMNTEAFF. The J gene is TRBJ1-1, the V gene TRBV9, with 7 bases matching TRBD1. The length of the CDR3 is 17 residues. Germline CDR1 and CDR2: SGDLS and YYNGEE. J gave up 0 bases and V 0 bases, and 8 bases lay outside the gene matches. Together with reference TRBV9 and TRBJ1-1, the CDR3 gives the full variable domain: DSGVTQTPKHLITATGQRVTLRCSPRSGDLSVYWYQQSLDQGLQFLIQYYNGEERAKGNILERFSAQQFPDLHSELNLSSLELGDSALYFCASSVAPTGRMNTEAFFGQGTRLTVV.

The rearrangement links TRBV18 to TRBJ2-7; D unclear. This CDR3 has 13 amino acids. The V end was cut by 2 bases, the J end by 1 base, with 6 bases between. Germline loops: CDR1 KGHSH, CDR2 LQKENI. CDR3: CASSPSTSYEQYF. The CDR3 DNA sequence: TGTGCCAGCTCACCATCAACATCCTACGAGCAGTACTTC.

The chain joins TRBV5-4 to TRBJ1-1; D possibly corresponds to TRBD1 (6 bases). The ends were cut back, 0 bases at V and 1 base at J, with 13 bases in the middle. The V gene's germline CDR1 is SGHNT and CDR2 YYREEE (reference sequence). This CDR3 spans 16 amino acids. CDR3 bases: TGTGCCAGCAGCTTGGTCCCGGGACAAGCGAACACTGAAGCTTTCTTT. This gives the protein CASSLVPGQANTEAFF.

The chain employs TRBV29-1 and TRBJ1-2; no clear D. Trimming took 3 bases from V and 5 from J, leaving 7 bases between them. The CDR3 contains 11 residues. Germline values: CDR1 SQVTM, CDR2 ANQGSEA. CDR3 amino acids: CSVEWSYGYTF. In nucleotides, the CDR3 is TGCAGCGTTGAGTGGAGTTATGGCTACACCTTC.

A single count supports this clone. The rearrangement joins TRBV30 to TRBJ1-5; 7 bases line up with TRBD1. In germline, CDR1 is GTSNPN, CDR2 SVGIG (reference sequence). The CDR3 has 13 amino acids. The junction had 8 bases not matched to a gene; V was cut back by 5 bases and J by 7 bases. The CDR3 here is CAWGTGVRQPQHF. Here the CDR3 DNA reads TGTGCCTGGGGAACAGGGGTGCGGCAGCCCCAGCATTTT.

This clone was found once. The chain combines TRBV6-5 with TRBJ1-1, with 8 bases fitting TRBD1. Per germline, CDR1 MNHEY and CDR2 SVGAGI. V shed 6 bases and J 6 bases; nucleotides not matched to a gene: 9. This CDR3 is 14 amino acids long. CDR3 in amino acids: CASSTQGVGSEAFF. The CDR3 coding sequence is TGTGCCAGCAGCACACAGGGGGTAGGGTCTGAAGCTTTCTTT.

J is TRBJ2-4 and V is TRBV5-1; 9 nucleotides match TRBD2. Germline V gene lookup returns CDR1 SGHRS and CDR2 YFSETQ. V shed 0 bases, J shed 5 bases, and the junction held 6 bases outside the gene matches. CDR3 length: 16 amino acids. The CDR3 is CASSLAGSGGQNIQYF. The CDR3 DNA is TGCGCCAGCAGCTTGGCGGGTAGCGGGGGACAAAACATTCAGTACTTC.

This clone has just a few counts. The CDR3 sequence is CASSQDSGGGYEQYV. The CDR3, as DNA: TGCGCCAGCAGCCAAGACTCGGGGGGAGGCTACGAGCAGTACGTC. V is TRBV4-1 and J is TRBJ2-7, with 7 bases lining up with TRBD2. The V and J ends lost 0 bases and 3 bases, in that order; junction bases with no gene match: 5. This CDR3 contains 15 residues. Germline CDR1 and CDR2: MGHRA and YSYEKL.

This clone has more than one count but fewer than ten. V usage is TRBV3-1 (or the pseudogene TRBV3-2) and J usage is TRBJ1-4, with TRBD1 matching 9 bases. The CDR3 spans 16 residues. The V gene end was trimmed by 0 bases and the J gene end by 6 bases; junction bases not matched to a gene: 5. CDR1 is LGHDT and CDR2 is YNNKEL in the germline V gene (reference sequence). The CDR3 sequence: CASSQDRRTGDEKLFF. For the CDR3, the DNA is TGTGCCAGCAGCCAAGATCGCCGGACAGGGGATGAAAAACTGTTTTTT.

The chain links TRBV28 to TRBJ1-1; D remains ambiguous. Germline V gene sequence: CDR1 MDHEN, CDR2 SYDVKM. The CDR3 has 14 amino acids. V was cut by 2 bases and J by 3 bases, with 10 bases left in between. The CDR3 loop is CASSLSSGYTEAFF. In DNA, the CDR3 is TGTGCCAGCAGTTTAAGTAGCGGGTACACTGAAGCTTTCTTT.

This clone was recorded once. The chain is built from TRBV5-8 and TRBJ1-2, with 9 bases fitting TRBD1. The trim removed 4 bases at V and 8 bases at J, leaving 9 bases unmatched. The CDR3 totals 14 residues. CDR1 and CDR2 (germline): SGHTS, YDEGEE. This chain's CDR3 is CASSRRDRARGYTF. For the CDR3, the DNA is TGTGCCAGCAGCCGGAGGGACAGGGCCAGGGGCTACACCTTC.

This clone was observed once. The chain carries TRBV2 and TRBJ1-5; 7 positions agree with TRBD1. V dropped 4 bases and J dropped 7; count of bases not matched to a gene: 4. Germline values: CDR1 SNHLY, CDR2 FYNNEI. The CDR3 runs 13 residues. The CDR3 region has the DNA TGTGCCAGCAGTGCTGACAGGGAGCAGCCCCAGCATTTT. It codes for CASSADREQPQHF.

The chain couples TRBV5-4 to TRBJ2-3; TRBD1 matches 7 bases. Trimming cost V 6 bases and J 5 bases; bases outside gene matches: 9. The germline gives CDR1 SGHNT, CDR2 YYREEE (reference sequence). This CDR3 has 14 amino acids. The CDR3 DNA sequence: TGTGCCAGCACCGACGGGACAGCAAAAGATACGCAGTATTTT. This sequence encodes CASTDGTAKDTQYF.

The chain carries TRBV7-2 and TRBJ2-5; TRBD1 matches 12 bases. Trimming took 1 base from V and 6 from J; bases not matched to a gene: 9. Per the germline V gene, CDR1 is SGHTA and CDR2 is FQGNSA. The CDR3 totals 17 residues. The CDR3 loop is CASSLGGGTGGAKTQYF. The CDR3 DNA reads as TGTGCCAGCAGCTTAGGTGGCGGGACAGGGGGCGCGAAGACCCAGTACTTC.

The CDR3 DNA sequence: TGTGCCAGCAGCCCTGCGGGCGCGGGAACTGAAGCTTTCTTT. Translating it yields CASSPAGAGTEAFF. This chain uses TRBV27 with TRBJ1-1; no clear D gene. CDR1 MNHEY and CDR2 SMNVEV come from the germline V gene (reference sequence). This CDR3 comprises 14 residues. V gave up 6 bases and J gave up 5 bases, with 16 bases separating them.

The V gene is TRBV28, the J gene TRBJ1-5; perhaps TRBD1 as D (5 bases). The CDR3 loop spans 15 amino acids. CDR1 MDHEN and CDR2 SYDVKM come from the germline V gene. Trimming took 1 base from V and 4 from J, leaving 11 bases between them. CDR3 loop: CASSLSGGDNQPQHF. The DNA for the CDR3 is TGTGCCAGCAGTTTATCTGGAGGGGATAATCAGCCCCAGCATTTT.

The rearrangement links TRBV5-1 to TRBJ1-2, with 8 bases matching TRBD1. The CDR3 has 15 residues. Looked up from germline, CDR1 is SGHRS and CDR2 is YFSETQ. V lost 3 bases, J lost 7 bases, and 11 bases stayed unmatched. The CDR3 region is CASSSTGQAVLGYTF. Written as DNA, the CDR3 is TGCGCCAGCAGCTCCACGGGACAGGCGGTCCTTGGCTACACCTTC.